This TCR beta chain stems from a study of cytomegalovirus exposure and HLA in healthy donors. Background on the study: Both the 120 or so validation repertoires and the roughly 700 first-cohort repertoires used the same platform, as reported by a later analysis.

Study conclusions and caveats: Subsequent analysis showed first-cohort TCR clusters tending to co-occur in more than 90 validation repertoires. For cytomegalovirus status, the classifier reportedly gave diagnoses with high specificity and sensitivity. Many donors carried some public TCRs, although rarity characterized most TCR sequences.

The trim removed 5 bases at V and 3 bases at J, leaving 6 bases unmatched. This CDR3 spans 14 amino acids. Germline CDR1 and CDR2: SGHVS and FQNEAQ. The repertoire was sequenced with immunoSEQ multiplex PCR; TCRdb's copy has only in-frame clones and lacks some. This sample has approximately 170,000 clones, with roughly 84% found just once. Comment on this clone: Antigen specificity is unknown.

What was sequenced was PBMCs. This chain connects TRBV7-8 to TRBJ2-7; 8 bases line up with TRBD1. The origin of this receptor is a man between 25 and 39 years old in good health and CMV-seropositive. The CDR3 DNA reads TGTGCCAGCAGCCCAGGGGGCGTAGGCTACGAGCAGTACTTC. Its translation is CASSPGGVGYEQYF.